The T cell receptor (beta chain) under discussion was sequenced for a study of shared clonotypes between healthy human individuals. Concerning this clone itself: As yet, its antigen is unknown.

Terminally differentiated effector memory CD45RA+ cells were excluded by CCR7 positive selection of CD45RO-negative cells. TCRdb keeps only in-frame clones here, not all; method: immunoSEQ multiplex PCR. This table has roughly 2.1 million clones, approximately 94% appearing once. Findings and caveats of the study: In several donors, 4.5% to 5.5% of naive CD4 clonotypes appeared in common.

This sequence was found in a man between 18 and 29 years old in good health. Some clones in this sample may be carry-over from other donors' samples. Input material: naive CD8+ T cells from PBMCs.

The CDR3 sequence is CASSISGPLFEQYF. CDR3 nucleotides: TGTGCCAGTAGTATTTCAGGACCCCTATTCGAGCAGTACTTC. The rearrangement joins TRBV19 to TRBJ2-7; D remains unclear. Germline CDR1 is LNHDA and CDR2 is SQIVND (reference sequence). The CDR3 sequence is 14 residues long. The V end lost 3 bases, the J end lost 6 bases, and 15 bases lay between the germline ends.